One sample yielded the 16 T cell receptor beta chains listed below, sequenced in a study of cytomegalovirus exposure and HLA in healthy donors. With 60 Vbeta and 13 Jbeta primers, the PCR was carried out. The table came from immunoSEQ multiplex PCR; TCRdb's copy has only in-frame clones and leaves some out. The repertoire consists of 110,000 or so clones, with 77% occurring once and the leading ten covering approximately 11%. The specimen was PBMCs. The receptors come from a middle-aged man in good health and CMV-seropositive.

This chain links TRBV6-5 with TRBJ1-4; the match to TRBD1 covers 7 bases. V shed 6 bases, J shed 2 bases, and the junction held 3 bases outside the gene matches. The CDR3 is made up of 14 amino acids. Germline V gene data show CDR1 as MNHEY and CDR2 as SVGAGI. The CDR3 sequence: CASSLTGTNEKLFF. In nucleotides, the CDR3 is TGTGCCAGCAGCCTGACAGGGACTAATGAAAAACTGTTTTTT.

The rearrangement uses TRBV5-1 and TRBJ2-5; 7 nucleotides agree with TRBD1. This CDR3 has 13 residues. Germline loops: CDR1 SGHRS, CDR2 YFSETQ. V was clipped by 4 bases and J by 3 bases; unmatched bases: 3. The CDR3 nucleotides read TGCGCCAGCAGCGGGACAGTTGAAGAGACCCAGTACTTC. Encoded protein: CASSGTVEETQYF.

The gene calls are TRBV4-3 and TRBJ1-5; 7 bases agree with TRBD1. Trimming removed 5 bases from V and 3 bases from J; junction bases left unmatched: 7. The CDR3 extends over 15 amino acids. Germline lookup yields CDR1 LGHNA and CDR2 YSLEER. CDR3 in amino acids: CASSTRTGFNQPQHF. The CDR3 DNA reads as TGCGCCAGCAGCACCCGGACAGGCTTCAATCAGCCCCAGCATTTT.

The CDR3 DNA follows: TGTGCCAGCAGCCGCGCGACAGGGAACCAAGAGACCCAGTACTTC. The encoded protein is CASSRATGNQETQYF. The V call is TRBV28, the J call TRBJ2-5; 7 nucleotides line up with TRBD1. V lost 6 bases and J lost 0; bases outside the gene matches: 7. CDR1 and CDR2 (germline): MDHEN, SYDVKM. The CDR3 spans 15 residues.

This clone was observed a handful of times. CDR3 coding DNA: TGTGCCAGCAGTTATTCCCACAGTAATTCACCCCTCCACTTT. Encoded protein: CASSYSHSNSPLHF. This chain links TRBV6-5 with TRBJ1-6; D call uncertain. The germline gives CDR1 MNHEY, CDR2 SVGAGI. Between the trimmed V and J ends, which lost 3 bases and 6 bases, there was a span of 9 bases. CDR3 size: 14 residues.

The J gene is TRBJ1-6, the V gene TRBV4-1; 7 positions match TRBD1. Germline V gene lookup returns CDR1 MGHRA and CDR2 YSYEKL. After removal of 6 bases from V and 11 bases from J, the junction contained 7 bases not matched to a gene. The CDR3 consists of 13 residues. CDR3 nucleotides: TGCGCCAGCAGTGACAGGGTAGCGGCACCCCTCCACTTT. It translates to CASSDRVAAPLHF.

This chain connects TRBV7-2 to TRBJ2-3; TRBD1 aligns across 8 bases. The CDR3 consists of 13 residues. The germline V gene encodes CDR1 SGHTA and CDR2 FQGNSA. Unmatched junction bases numbered 5, after V lost 7 bases and J lost 5 bases. The CDR3 here is CASTRTGLDTQYF. Here the CDR3 DNA reads TGTGCCAGCACCCGGACAGGGTTAGATACGCAGTATTTT.

This clone was detected a few times. The V call is TRBV7-3, the J call TRBJ2-2; TRBD1 matches at 7 bases. The germline gives CDR1 SGHTA, CDR2 FQGTGA. The CDR3 loop spans 17 amino acids. J was trimmed by 0 bases and V by 4 bases; bases with no gene match: 8. The CDR3 nucleotides are TGTGCCAGCAGCTCTCATCTGGGACAGCCGAACACCGGGGAGCTGTTTTTT. It encodes CASSSHLGQPNTGELFF.

This chain joins TRBV7-2 and TRBJ1-2, with 7 nucleotides matching TRBD1. The CDR3 totals 17 residues. Germline V gene lookup returns CDR1 SGHTA and CDR2 FQGNSA. Trimming at V came to 5 bases and at J to 1 base, leaving 13 bases not matched to a gene. The DNA for the CDR3 is TGTGCCAGCAGCCGAGGGGGCAGGGACCCTATTAACTATGGCTACACCTTC. Translation: CASSRGGRDPINYGYTF.

CDR3 nucleotides: TGCAGCGTTGAAGCTGGGGGCACGTTGAACACTGAAGCTTTCTTT. It translates to CSVEAGGTLNTEAFF. The rearrangement links TRBV29-1 to TRBJ1-1; the D gene is possibly TRBD1 (6 bases). V gave up 1 base and J gave up 0 bases, with 12 bases separating them. This CDR3 contains 15 residues. Germline values: CDR1 SQVTM, CDR2 ANQGSEA.

This sequence joins TRBV7-9 and TRBJ2-2, with D maybe TRBD2 (6 bases). The CDR3 is made up of 15 amino acids. Trimming pared 5 bases from V and 6 bases from J, leaving 16 bases between. Germline V CDR1 and CDR2: SEHNR, FQNEAQ (reference sequence). The CDR3 region has the DNA TGTGCCAGCAGCACCTCGCTAGCGAGGCCCGGGGAGCTGTTTTTT. Encoded protein: CASSTSLARPGELFF.

The chain joins TRBV9 to TRBJ2-6; 7 bases agree with TRBD1. The CDR3 totals 20 residues. Germline CDR1 is SGDLS and CDR2 is YYNGEE. V was clipped by 0 bases and J by 1 base; unmatched bases: 13. CDR3 DNA: TGTGCCAGCAGCGTAGAGGACAGGAAGACCTTCCCTTCTGGGGCCAACGTCCTGACTTTC. Its protein is CASSVEDRKTFPSGANVLTF.

The chain uses TRBV25-1 and TRBJ2-6; no clear D gene. The CDR3 consists of 15 residues. The germline gives CDR1 MGHDK, CDR2 SYGVNS. V was shortened by 1 base and J by 1 base, with 5 bases between the two germline ends. This chain's CDR3 is CASSELSSGANVLTF. Written as DNA, the CDR3 is TGTGCCAGCAGTGAATTGAGTTCTGGGGCCAACGTCCTGACTTTC.

The chain is built from TRBV2 and TRBJ2-1, with D tentatively TRBD1 (6 bases). Germline CDR1 is SNHLY and CDR2 is FYNNEI. V gave up 6 bases and J gave up 6 bases, with 15 bases separating them. The CDR3 loop spans 14 amino acids. As DNA, the CDR3 is TGTGCCAGCAGGTTAAGCGCAGGGGCCAATGAGCAGTTCTTC. It specifies CASRLSAGANEQFF.

The chain recombines TRBV6-6 with TRBJ1-4, with TRBD1 identical over 9 bases. Germline CDR1 is MNHNY and CDR2 is SVGAGI (reference sequence). The CDR3 sequence is 14 residues long. V lost 8 bases to trimming and J lost 7 bases; unmatched junction nucleotides: 8. The DNA of the CDR3 is TGTGCCAGCGCTTTCGGGACAGGGTCTGAAAAACTGTTTTTT. This gives the protein CASAFGTGSEKLFF.

The chain combines TRBV18 with TRBJ1-6; TRBD1 matches at 8 bases. The V and J ends lost 2 bases and 10 bases, in that order; junction bases with no gene match: 4. CDR1 KGHSH and CDR2 LQKENI come from the germline V gene. CDR3 size: 14 residues. The CDR3 DNA follows: TGTGCCAGCTCACCATCCAGGGGGCGATCACCCCTCCACTTT. This encodes CASSPSRGRSPLHF.